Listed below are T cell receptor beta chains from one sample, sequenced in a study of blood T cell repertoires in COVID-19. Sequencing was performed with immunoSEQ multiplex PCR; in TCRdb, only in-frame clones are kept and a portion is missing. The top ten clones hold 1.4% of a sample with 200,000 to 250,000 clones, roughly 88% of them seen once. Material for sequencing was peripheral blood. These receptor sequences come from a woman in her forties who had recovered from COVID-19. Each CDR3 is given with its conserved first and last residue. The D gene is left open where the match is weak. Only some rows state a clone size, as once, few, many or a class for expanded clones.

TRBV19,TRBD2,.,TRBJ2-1,TGTGCCAGTAGTAGAGATACTAGCGGGAGGTCCTATGAGCAGTTCTTC,CASSRDTSGRSYEQFF
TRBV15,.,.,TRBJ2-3,TGTGCCACCAGCAGAGAGGGGACTGCCACAGATACGCAGTATTTT,CATSREGTATDTQYF
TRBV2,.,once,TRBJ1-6,TGTGCCAGCAGTGACCAAAGAGGGTTTAATTCACCCCTCCACTTT,CASSDQRGFNSPLHF
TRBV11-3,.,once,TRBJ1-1,TGTGCCAGCAGCCCCGGGCAGGGAAAATCATTGGCTGAAGCTTTCTTT,CASSPGQGKSLAEAFF
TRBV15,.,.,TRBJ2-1,TGTGCCACCAGCAGAGGCGGGACGGCGTACAATGAGCAGTTCTTC,CATSRGGTAYNEQFF
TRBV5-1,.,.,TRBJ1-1,TGCGCCAGCAGCCTTCGGACAGAGAACACTGAAGCTTTCTTT,CASSLRTENTEAFF
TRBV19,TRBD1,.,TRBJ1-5,TGTGCCAGCCGGACAGGGGATCAGCCCCAGCATTTT,CASRTGDQPQHF
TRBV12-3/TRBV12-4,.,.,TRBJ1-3,TGTGCCAGCAGGGAGGCCAAGAGAAACACCATATATTTT,CASREAKRNTIYF
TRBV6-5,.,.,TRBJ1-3,TGTGCCAGCAGCCGCGACGGGAACTCTGGAAACACCATATATTTT,CASSRDGNSGNTIYF
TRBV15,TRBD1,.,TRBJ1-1,TGTGCCACCAGCCCCCGTCCCGGGACAGGGGCCGACACTGAAGCTTTCTTT,CATSPRPGTGADTEAFF
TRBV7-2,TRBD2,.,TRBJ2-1,TGTGCCAGCAGCTTAGCGGTCAGCGGGGGGAACCGGCTCGAGCAGTTCTTC,CASSLAVSGGNRLEQFF
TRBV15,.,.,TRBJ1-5,TGTGCCACCAGCAGAGATCCGGAGAATCAGCCCCAGCATTTT,CATSRDPENQPQHF
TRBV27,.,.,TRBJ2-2,TGTGCCAGCAGTTTATACGGTTTTGGGAACACCGGGGAGCTGTTTTTT,CASSLYGFGNTGELFF
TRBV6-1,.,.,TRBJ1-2,TGTGCCAGCAGTGAAGGGGGCGGAGCTAACTATGGCTACACCTTC,CASSEGGGANYGYTF
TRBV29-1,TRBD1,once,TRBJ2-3,TGCAGCGGCCGGGACAGGGGCTCAGATACGCAGTATTTT,CSGRDRGSDTQYF
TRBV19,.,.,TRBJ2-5,TGTGCCAGTAGTATATCGGGTAAAGAGACCCAGTACTTC,CASSISGKETQYF
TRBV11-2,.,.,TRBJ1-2,TGTGCCAGCAGCTTTGACAGGAACTATGGCTACACCTTC,CASSFDRNYGYTF
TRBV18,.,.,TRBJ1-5,TGTGCCAGCTCCGAGGCCAGCAATCAGCCCCAGCATTTT,CASSEASNQPQHF
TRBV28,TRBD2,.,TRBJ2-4,TGTGCCAGTAAGGCGGGGGGTTTAAGTGTGATTCAGTACTTC,CASKAGGLSVIQYF
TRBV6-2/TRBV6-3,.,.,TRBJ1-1,TGTGCCAGCAGTTTAAGGGAATTACAGGCTGAAGCTTTCTTT,CASSLRELQAEAFF
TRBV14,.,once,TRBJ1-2,TGTGCCAGCATCCCCTTGGGAGGGTCCTACTATGGCTACACCTTC,CASIPLGGSYYGYTF
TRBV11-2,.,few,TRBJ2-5,TGTGCCAGCAGCGATAGGAGGGGTGCCCAAGAGACCCAGTACTTC,CASSDRRGAQETQYF
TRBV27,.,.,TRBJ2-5,TGTGCCAGCAGTTTATCGACACTCCCAGGGAAGACCCAGTACTTC,CASSLSTLPGKTQYF
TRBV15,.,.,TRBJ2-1,TGTGCCACCAGCACCTACAGGTACCCCTCCTACAATGAGCAGTTCTTC,CATSTYRYPSYNEQFF
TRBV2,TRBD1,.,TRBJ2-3,TGTGCCAGCGGAGCGACAGGGTTCACAGATACGCAGTATTTT,CASGATGFTDTQYF
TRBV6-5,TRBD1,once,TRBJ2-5,TGTGCCAGCAGTTACTCCCGGGACAGGGGACCAGAGACCCAGTACTTC,CASSYSRDRGPETQYF
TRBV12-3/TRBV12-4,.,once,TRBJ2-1,TGTGCCAGCAGTTTAAAGAGGCACAATGAGCAGTTCTTC,CASSLKRHNEQFF
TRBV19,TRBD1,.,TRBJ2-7,TGTGCCAGTAGACCCCGGGACAGATACGAGCAGTACTTC,CASRPRDRYEQYF
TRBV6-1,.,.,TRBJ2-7,TGTGCCAGCAGTTCCGGACGAGGGGAGCAGTACTTC,CASSSGRGEQYF
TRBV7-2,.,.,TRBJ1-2,TGTGCCAGCAGCTTAGGGGAGGGTCACGGCTACACCTTC,CASSLGEGHGYTF
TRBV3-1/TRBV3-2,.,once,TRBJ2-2,TGTGCCAGCAGCCGCGGGGCGAACACCGGGGAGCTGTTTTTT,CASSRGANTGELFF
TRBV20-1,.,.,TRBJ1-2,TGCAGTGCTAGTATCGATACGGACTATGGCTACACCTTC,CSASIDTDYGYTF
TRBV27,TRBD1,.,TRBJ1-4,TGTGCCACATACCCGGGACAGGGGGAAAAACTGTTTTTT,CATYPGQGEKLFF
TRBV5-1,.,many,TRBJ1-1,TGCGCCAGCAGCTTGTACGCCACCGGGAACACTGAAGCTTTCTTT,CASSLYATGNTEAFF
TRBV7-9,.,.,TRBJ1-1,TGTGCCAGCAGCTCGGACTGGAAGAACACTGAAGCTTTCTTT,CASSSDWKNTEAFF
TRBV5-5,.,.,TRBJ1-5,TGTGCCAGCAGCTTGGTCGGGTCAGGGTTAAGTCCCCAGCATTTT,CASSLVGSGLSPQHF
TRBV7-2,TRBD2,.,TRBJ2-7,TGTGCCAGCAGCTTAGGCGGGGGGGCGATCTACGAGCAGTACTTC,CASSLGGGAIYEQYF
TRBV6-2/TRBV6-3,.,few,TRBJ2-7,TGTGCCAGCAGTTACCCTCCCTCCTACGAGCAGTACTTC,CASSYPPSYEQYF
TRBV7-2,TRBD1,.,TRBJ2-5,TGTGCCAGCAGCTTAGGTGGACAGGGTGGGGAGACCCAGTACTTC,CASSLGGQGGETQYF
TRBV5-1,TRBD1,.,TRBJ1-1,TGCGCCAGCAGCTTGGCTCTAGGGGGCGCGACGGCTTTCTTT,CASSLALGGATAFF
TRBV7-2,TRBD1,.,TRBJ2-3,TGTGCCAGCAGCTTAAACAGGGGAACAGATACGCAGTATTTT,CASSLNRGTDTQYF
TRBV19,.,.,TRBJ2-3,TGTGCCAGTAGTCTACTAGGGGGAGATACGCAGTATTTT,CASSLLGGDTQYF
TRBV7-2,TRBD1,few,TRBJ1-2,TGTGCCAGCAGCTCACTTAGGACAGGGCGATATGGCTACACCTTC,CASSSLRTGRYGYTF
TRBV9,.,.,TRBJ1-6,TGTGCCAGCAGCGCAAACAGTAATTCACCCCTCCACTTT,CASSANSNSPLHF
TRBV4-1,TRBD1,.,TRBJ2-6,TGCGCCAGCAGCCCTCCGAAAGACAGGGACTCTGGGGCCAACGTCCTGACTTTC,CASSPPKDRDSGANVLTF
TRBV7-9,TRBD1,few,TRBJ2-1,TGTGCCAGCAGCTTAGAGAACTTGGGACAGGGATCTCTTTATGAGCAGTTCTTC,CASSLENLGQGSLYEQFF
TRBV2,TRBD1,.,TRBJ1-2,TGTGCCAGCAGTGAGATGCGGGGACAGACAGATGGCTACACCTTC,CASSEMRGQTDGYTF
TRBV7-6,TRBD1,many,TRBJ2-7,TGTGCCAGCAGTTTCGGGACAGGGGCAACCTCCTACGAGCAGTACTTC,CASSFGTGATSYEQYF
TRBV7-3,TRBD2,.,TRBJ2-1,TGTGCCAGCAGCTTAGAGTACACTAGCGGTTCCGAGCAGTTCTTC,CASSLEYTSGSEQFF
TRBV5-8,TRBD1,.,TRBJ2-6,TGTGCCAGCACCGGACAGGGAACCGGGGCCAACGTCCTGACTTTC,CASTGQGTGANVLTF
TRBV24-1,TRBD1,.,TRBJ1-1,TGTGCCACCAGTGATTATTCCGGGACAGACTCGCCGAACACTGAAGCTTTCTTT,CATSDYSGTDSPNTEAFF
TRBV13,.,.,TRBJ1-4,TGTGCCAGCAGCCGCGGGGAGAGCCCATTTAATGAAAAACTGTTTTTT,CASSRGESPFNEKLFF
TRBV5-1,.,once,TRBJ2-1,TGCGCCAGCAGCTTGGGATCAGGGTACTCCTACAATGAGCAGTTCTTC,CASSLGSGYSYNEQFF